This T cell receptor beta chain was obtained from a study of shared clonotypes between healthy human individuals. Findings and limits, study-wide: The study found lower generation probabilities in non-shared clonotypes than in those shared by all four donors.

Researchers partitioned CD4+ cells into CD45RA+ naive and CD45RA-negative memory subsets. Concerning this clone: What it binds is not known.

CDR3 length: 14 residues. Trimming took 3 bases from V and 0 from J, leaving 8 bases between them. CDR1 and CDR2 from the germline V gene are LNHDA and SQIVND (reference sequence). Deep-level assay runs were performed. TCRdb's table, derived via immunoSEQ multiplex PCR, lists solely in-frame clones and lacks some. The sample records 2.3 million or so clones, 93% being singletons. The rearrangement uses TRBV19 and TRBJ1-1; D unresolved. Material for sequencing was naive CD4+ T cells from PBMCs. Subset indicated: CD45RA+ positively selected. This receptor was taken from a man younger than 35 in good health. Some clones in this sample may be carry-over from other donors' samples. CDR3: CASSIEVMNTEAFF. CDR3 DNA: TGTGCCAGTAGTATTGAGGTTATGAACACTGAAGCTTTCTTT. Full variable domain (missing parts from reference TRBV19 and TRBJ1-1): DGGITQSPKYLFRKEGQNVTLSCEQNLNHDAMYWYRQDPGQGLRLIYYSQIVNDFQKGDIAEGYSVSREKKESFPLTVTSAQKNPTAFYLCASSIEVMNTEAFFGQGTRLTVV.